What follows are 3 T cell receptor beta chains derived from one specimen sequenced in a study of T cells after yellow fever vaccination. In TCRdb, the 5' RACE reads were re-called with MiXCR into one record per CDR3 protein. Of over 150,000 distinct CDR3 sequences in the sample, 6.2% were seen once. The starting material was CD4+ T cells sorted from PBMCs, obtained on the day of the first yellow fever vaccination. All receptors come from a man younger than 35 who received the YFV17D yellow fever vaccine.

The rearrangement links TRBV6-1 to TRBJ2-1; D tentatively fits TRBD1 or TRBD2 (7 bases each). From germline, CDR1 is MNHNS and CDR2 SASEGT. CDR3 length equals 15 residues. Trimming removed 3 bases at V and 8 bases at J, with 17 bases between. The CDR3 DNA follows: TGTGCCAGCAGTGACCAGGGGGGGGCCGGCCATGAGCAGTTCTTC. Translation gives CASSDQGGAGHEQFF.

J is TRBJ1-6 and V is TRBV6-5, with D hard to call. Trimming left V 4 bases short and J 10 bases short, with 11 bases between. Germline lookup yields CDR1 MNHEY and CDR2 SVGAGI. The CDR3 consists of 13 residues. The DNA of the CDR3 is TGTGCCAGCAGTTTTCAGCGAGAATCACCCCTCCACTTT. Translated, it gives CASSFQRESPLHF.

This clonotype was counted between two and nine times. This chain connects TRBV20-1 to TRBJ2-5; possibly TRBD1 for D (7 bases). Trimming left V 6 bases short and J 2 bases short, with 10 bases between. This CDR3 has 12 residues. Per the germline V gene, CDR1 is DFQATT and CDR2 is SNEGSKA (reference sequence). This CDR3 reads CSAEGQQETQYF. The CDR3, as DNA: TGCAGTGCGGAGGGACAGCAAGAGACCCAGTACTTC.